The 10 T cell receptor beta chains in this list originate from one sample, sequenced in a study of regulatory T cells in long-lasting Graves disease (dated by TCRdb to the early 2020s). Receptor libraries were prepared by multiplex PCR. Data came from an Illumina HiSeq 4000. iRepertoire HTBI primers and Arm-PCR amplification of CDR3 regions were used to construct TCR beta libraries. TCRdb reprocessing: public reads trimmed at Q25 with fastp, clones called with MiXCR, in-frame beta chains kept. Records with the same CDR3 protein are collapsed into one entry carrying the most frequent genes and DNA. This sample gives 400,000 or so distinct CDR3 sequences in total; about a fifth of them show up just once. The biggest ten clones account for under 25% of the sample. In the paper's terms, the time point label means: persistent/refractory GD, antithyroid drugs over 5 years with positive TRAb. For both TCR sequencing and RNA sequencing, RNA was extracted from PBMCs in TRIzol.

The material was peripheral blood mononuclear cells (PBMCs), obtained when the disease was refractory, from a patient treated with antithyroid drugs. The receptors stem from a female donor with Graves disease.

Many counts were recorded for this clonotype. The chain carries TRBV11-2 and TRBJ2-4; D may be TRBD1 or TRBD2 (6 bases each). Trimming pared 4 bases from V and 7 bases from J, leaving 17 bases between. The germline gives CDR1 SGHAT, CDR2 FQNNGV. The CDR3 covers 15 residues. CDR3 DNA: TGTGCCAGCAGCTCCTGGACAGCGAGCGGGAACATTCAGTACTTC. This sequence encodes CASSSWTASGNIQYF.

This clonotype occurred once. V and J are TRBV4-1 and TRBJ1-1; D is possibly TRBD1 (5 bases). Germline values: CDR1 MGHRA, CDR2 YSYEKL. CDR3 length equals 15 residues. Trimming shortened V by 1 base and J by 3 bases, and 12 bases separated the two germline ends. CDR3 DNA sequence: TGCGCCAGCAGCCAAGGGGGGTTTCGGGACACTGAAGCTTTCTTT. Protein product: CASSQGGFRDTEAFF.

CDR3 DNA: TGTGCCAGCAGCTCCCTAGCGGACCAAGAGACCCAGTACTTC. Its protein is CASSSLADQETQYF. The chain is built from TRBV7-8 and TRBJ2-5; 7 nucleotides agree with TRBD2. Germline V gives CDR1 SGHVS, CDR2 FQNEAQ. Trimming took 4 bases from V and 0 from J; bases not matched to a gene: 2. The CDR3 covers 14 residues.

A single count supports this clonotype. The chain links TRBV14 to TRBJ2-5, with 9 bases lining up with TRBD2. The CDR3 length is 17 residues. The V segment lost 6 bases and the J segment 2 bases; nucleotides outside the gene matches: 13. Germline V CDR1 and CDR2: SGHDN, FVKESK. The CDR3 DNA follows: TGTGCCAGCAGTCCTTTGGGGACTAGCTCATTTCAAGAGACCCAGTACTTC. Its protein product is CASSPLGTSSFQETQYF.

The chain employs TRBV20-1 and TRBJ2-3; 7 positions match TRBD2. The CDR3 is 19 residues long. Looked up from germline, CDR1 is DFQATT and CDR2 is SNEGSKA (reference sequence). Trimming removed 0 bases from V and 0 bases from J; junction bases left unmatched: 15. CDR3 region: CSARDPGSGKDASTDTQYF. DNA for the CDR3: TGCAGTGCTAGAGACCCGGGAAGCGGGAAGGATGCTAGCACAGATACGCAGTATTTT.

This clonotype turned up a few times. CDR3 in DNA: TGCAGCGTTGGTCAGGGTTCTACTAATGAAAAACTGTTTTTT. Translation gives CSVGQGSTNEKLFF. This rearrangement joins TRBV29-1 to TRBJ1-4, with D perhaps matching TRBD1 (5 bases). Germline values: CDR1 SQVTM, CDR2 ANQGSEA. The CDR3 covers 14 residues. Trimming shortened V by 4 bases and J by 2 bases, and 11 bases separated the two germline ends. Drawing the rest from reference TRBV29-1 and TRBJ1-4, the complete variable domain is SAVISQKPSRDICQRGTSLTIQCQVDSQVTMMFWYRQQPGQSLTLIATANQGSEATYESGFVIDKFPISRPNLTFSTLTVSNMSPEDSSIYLCSVGQGSTNEKLFFGSGTQLSVL.

The chain uses TRBV29-1 and TRBJ1-3, with unresolved D. Deletions cut 1 base from V and 0 bases from J, with 7 bases between. This CDR3 is built from 14 residues. The V gene's germline CDR1 is SQVTM and CDR2 ANQGSEA. CDR3 in amino acids: CSVEGGNSGNTIYF. CDR3 in DNA: TGCAGCGTTGAAGGTGGAAACTCTGGAAACACCATATATTTT.

The rearrangement joins TRBV7-2 to TRBJ1-3, with a tentative D call TRBD1 (5 bases). CDR1 and CDR2 (germline): SGHTA, FQGNSA. V shed 5 bases and J shed 1 base, with 12 bases lying between them. This CDR3 region has 15 residues. The DNA of the CDR3 is TGTGCCAGCAGCCTTCACCGGGGGTCTGGAAACACCATATATTTT. Protein: CASSLHRGSGNTIYF.

At least ten counts were recorded for this clonotype. The rearrangement links TRBV28 to TRBJ2-2; D unresolved. Germline V CDR1 and CDR2: MDHEN, SYDVKM. This CDR3 region has 13 residues. Deletions cut 2 bases from V and 9 bases from J, with 10 bases between. The CDR3 region has the DNA TGTGCCAGCAGTTTAAACGCAGTCAGGGAGCTGTTTTTT. Translating it yields CASSLNAVRELFF.

This clonotype was seen a handful of times. V is TRBV18 and J is TRBJ2-4; 12 bases are a match to TRBD1. The J call could be wrong; TRBJ2-5 is a better fit for the DNA end. The CDR3 sequence is 15 residues long. From germline, CDR1 is KGHSH and CDR2 LQKENI. The CDR3 protein is CASSRDRGREETQYF. In nucleotides, the CDR3 is TGTGCCAGCTCGCGGGACAGGGGGCGCGAGGAGACCCAGTACTTC.